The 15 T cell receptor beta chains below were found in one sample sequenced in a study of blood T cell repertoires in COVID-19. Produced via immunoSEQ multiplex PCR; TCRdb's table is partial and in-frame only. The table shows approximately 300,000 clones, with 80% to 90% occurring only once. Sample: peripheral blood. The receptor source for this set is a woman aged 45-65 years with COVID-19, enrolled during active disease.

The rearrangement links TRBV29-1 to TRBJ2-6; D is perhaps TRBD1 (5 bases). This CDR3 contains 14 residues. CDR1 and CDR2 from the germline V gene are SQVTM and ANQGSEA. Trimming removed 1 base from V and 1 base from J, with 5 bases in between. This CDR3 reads CSVEAGSGANVLTF. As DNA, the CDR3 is TGCAGCGTTGAAGCAGGGTCTGGGGCCAACGTCCTGACTTTC.

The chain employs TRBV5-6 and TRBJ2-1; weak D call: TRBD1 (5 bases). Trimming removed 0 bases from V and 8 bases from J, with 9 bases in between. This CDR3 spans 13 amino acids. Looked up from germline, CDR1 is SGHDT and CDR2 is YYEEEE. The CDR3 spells CASSLGQGDEQFF. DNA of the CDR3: TGTGCCAGCAGCTTGGGACAAGGGGATGAGCAGTTCTTC.

CDR3 sequence: CASSPPRTSGTGGQFF. The CDR3, as DNA: TGTGCCAGCAGCCCCCCCCGGACTAGCGGGACGGGGGGGCAGTTCTTC. The chain carries TRBV5-5 and TRBJ2-1; 12 positions match TRBD2. Germline trimming cut 4 bases from V and 12 bases from J; bases unmatched to any gene: 14. CDR1 is SGHKS and CDR2 is YYEKEE in the germline V gene (reference sequence). The CDR3 loop spans 16 amino acids.

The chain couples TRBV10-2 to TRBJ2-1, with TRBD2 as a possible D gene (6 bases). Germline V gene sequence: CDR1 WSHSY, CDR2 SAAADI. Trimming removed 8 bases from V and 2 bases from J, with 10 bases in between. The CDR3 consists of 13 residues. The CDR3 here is CASRGTTYNEQFF. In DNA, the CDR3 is TGCGCCAGCCGGGGGACGACCTACAATGAGCAGTTCTTC.

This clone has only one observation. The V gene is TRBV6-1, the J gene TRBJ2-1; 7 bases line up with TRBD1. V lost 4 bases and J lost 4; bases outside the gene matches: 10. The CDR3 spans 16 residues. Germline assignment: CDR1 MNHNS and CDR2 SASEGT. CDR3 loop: CASSARGGPLYNEQFF. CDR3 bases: TGTGCCAGCAGTGCCCGAGGGGGCCCACTTTACAATGAGCAGTTCTTC.

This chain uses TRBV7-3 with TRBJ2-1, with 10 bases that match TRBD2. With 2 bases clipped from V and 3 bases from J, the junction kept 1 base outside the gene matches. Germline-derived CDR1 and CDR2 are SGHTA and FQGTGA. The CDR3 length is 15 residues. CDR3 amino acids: CASSLQREGYNEQFF. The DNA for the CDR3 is TGTGCCAGCAGCTTACAGCGGGAGGGCTACAATGAGCAGTTCTTC.

The CDR3 is CASSQEWAQPQHF. The CDR3 DNA follows: TGCGCCAGCAGCCAAGAATGGGCTCAGCCCCAGCATTTT. V gene TRBV4-3 combines with J gene TRBJ1-5; D is undetermined. Per the germline V gene, CDR1 is LGHNA and CDR2 is YSLEER. V lost 0 bases and J 6 bases, leaving 6 bases between the germline ends. The CDR3 totals 13 residues.

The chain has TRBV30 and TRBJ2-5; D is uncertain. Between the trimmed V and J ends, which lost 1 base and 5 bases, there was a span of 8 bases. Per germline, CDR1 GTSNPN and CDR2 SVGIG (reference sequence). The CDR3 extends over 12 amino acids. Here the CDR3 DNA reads TGTGCCTGGAGTGAGAGTTCTGAGACCCAGTACTTC. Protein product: CAWSESSETQYF.

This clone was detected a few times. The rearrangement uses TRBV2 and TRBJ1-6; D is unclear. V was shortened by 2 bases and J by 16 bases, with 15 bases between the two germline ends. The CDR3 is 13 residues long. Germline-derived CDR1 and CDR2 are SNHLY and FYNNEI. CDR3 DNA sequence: TGTGCCAGCAGTGAATTCCAGGCAGTTTATCTCCACTTT. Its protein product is CASSEFQAVYLHF.

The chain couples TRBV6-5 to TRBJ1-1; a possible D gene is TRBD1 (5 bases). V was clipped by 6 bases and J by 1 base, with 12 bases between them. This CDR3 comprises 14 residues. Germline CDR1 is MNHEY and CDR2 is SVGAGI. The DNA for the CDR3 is TGTGCCAGCAGCGCAGGGCCCTCGAACACTGAAGCTTTCTTT. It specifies CASSAGPSNTEAFF.

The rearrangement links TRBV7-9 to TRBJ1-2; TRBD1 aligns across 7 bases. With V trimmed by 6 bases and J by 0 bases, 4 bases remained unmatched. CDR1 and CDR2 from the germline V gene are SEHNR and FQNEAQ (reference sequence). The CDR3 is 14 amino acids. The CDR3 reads CASSFTGANYGYTF. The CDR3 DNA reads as TGTGCCAGCAGTTTTACAGGGGCTAACTATGGCTACACCTTC.

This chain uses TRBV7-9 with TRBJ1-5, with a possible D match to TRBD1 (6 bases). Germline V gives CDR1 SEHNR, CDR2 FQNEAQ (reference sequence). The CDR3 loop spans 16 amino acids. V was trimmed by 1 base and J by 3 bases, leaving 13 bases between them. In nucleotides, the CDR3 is TGTGCCAGCAGCTTAGTTGGGACACAGTTCAATCAGCCCCAGCATTTT. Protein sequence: CASSLVGTQFNQPQHF.

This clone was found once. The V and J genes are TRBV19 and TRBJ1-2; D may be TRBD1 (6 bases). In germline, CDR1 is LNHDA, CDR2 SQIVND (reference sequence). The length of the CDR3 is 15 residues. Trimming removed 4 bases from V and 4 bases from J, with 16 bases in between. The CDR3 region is CASSNRAVLSYGYTF. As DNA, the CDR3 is TGTGCCAGTAGTAACAGGGCCGTTTTGAGCTATGGCTACACCTTC.

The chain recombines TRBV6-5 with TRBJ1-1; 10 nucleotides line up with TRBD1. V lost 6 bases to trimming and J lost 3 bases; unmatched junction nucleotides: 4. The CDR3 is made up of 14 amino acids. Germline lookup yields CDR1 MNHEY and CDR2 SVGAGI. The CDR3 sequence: CASREDRGDTEAFF. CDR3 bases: TGTGCCAGCAGAGAGGACAGGGGGGACACTGAAGCTTTCTTT.

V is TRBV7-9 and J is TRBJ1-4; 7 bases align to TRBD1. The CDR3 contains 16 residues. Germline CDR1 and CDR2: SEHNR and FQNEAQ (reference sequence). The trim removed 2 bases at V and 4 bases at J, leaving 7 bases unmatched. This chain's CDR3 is CASSLKGTVNNEKLFF. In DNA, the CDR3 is TGTGCCAGCAGCTTAAAGGGGACAGTTAATAATGAAAAACTGTTTTTT.